This T cell receptor (beta chain) was identified during a study of early T cells in non-severe SARS-CoV-2 infection. The wider study: Sequencing input comprised bulk RNA from unsorted whole blood; chain pairing was not available.

In this sample, this clonotype turned up many times. Individual cDNA molecules were tagged with unique molecular identifiers, the study reported. TCRdb processed the 5' RACE reads anew with MiXCR; each CDR3 protein has one entry. The sample lists 25,000 to 30,000 distinct CDR3 sequences; 5.1% were seen once. The receptor's source is an adult who was a healthcare worker with PCR-confirmed SARS-CoV-2 infection or an uninfected control (not recorded which). Sequencing input: whole blood.

Written as DNA, the CDR3 is TGTGCCACCAGCCCCTTGGGAGGGGGAGAGACCCAGTACTTC. Its translation: CATSPLGGGETQYF. This sequence joins TRBV24-1 and TRBJ2-5, with D maybe TRBD2 (7 bases). V was trimmed by 7 bases and J by 4 bases, leaving 15 bases between them. Germline loops: CDR1 KGHDR, CDR2 SFDVKD. The CDR3 length is 14 residues.